This T cell receptor (beta chain) emerged from a study of beta chain features in type 1 diabetes. Germline CDR1 reads LNHDA; CDR2 reads SQIVND (reference sequence). This CDR3 is built from 13 residues. The V segment lost 7 bases and the J segment 3 bases; nucleotides outside the gene matches: 4. Study-wide results and caveats: Shorter TCRB CDR3s, moderately but significantly so, marked every one of the four CD4+ subsets in Type 1 diabetes patients.

Isolated RNA was reverse transcribed in full, so expressed TCRB transcripts were sequenced. Sequencing was performed with immunoSEQ multiplex PCR; in TCRdb, only in-frame clones are kept and a portion is missing. In the table there are about 130,000 clones, 9% of which are singletons. In this sample, this clone turned up a few times. Its specificity is not known. The J gene is TRBJ2-7, the V gene TRBV19, with 9 nucleotides matching TRBD1. Sample: central memory CD4+ T cells from blood. This TCR was sampled from a man under 40 with type 1 diabetes. The CDR3 reads CASMPGQGYEQYF. CDR3 nucleotide sequence: TGTGCCAGTATGCCGGGACAGGGCTACGAGCAGTACTTC.